This T cell receptor beta chain was profiled in a study of Graves' ophthalmopathy and Graves' hyperthyroidism. This clonotype was seen only a few times. As the template, RNA transcripts were used to amplify TCR beta CDR3 regions. Second-round multiplex PCR came after first-round RT-PCR with HTBI primers. TCRdb reprocessed the multiplex PCR reads with MiXCR, giving one entry per CDR3 protein. The sample has about 740,000 distinct CDR3 sequences; about 44% are singletons. V lost 0 bases, J lost 6 bases, and 1 base stayed unmatched. This CDR3 contains 14 residues. CDR1 and CDR2 (germline): MNHEY, SVGAGI. Material: peripheral blood. The origin of this receptor is an adult man with Graves' ophthalmopathy. The chain combines TRBV6-5 with TRBJ1-2, with 10 bases matching TRBD1. The CDR3 bases are TGTGCCAGCAGTTACTCGGGACAGGGGAATGGCTACACCTTC. Translating it yields CASSYSGQGNGYTF.